The 31 T cell receptor beta chains reported below all come from one sample, sequenced in a study of patients and donors after allogeneic stem cell transplantation. A single record per CDR3 protein comes from TCRdb applying MiXCR to the RT-PCR reads. The data show about a million distinct CDR3 sequences, over 15% seen once. Sequenced input: blood, either unsorted or a sorted T cell fraction (not recorded which). These TCRs come from a human donor who was either an allogeneic HSCT recipient or a stem cell or donor lymphocyte infusion donor (not recorded which). It is not recorded whose cells these are; they may come from a transplant donor.

This rearrangement joins TRBV4-2 to TRBJ2-1; 7 positions match TRBD2. This CDR3 region has 17 residues. V lost 2 bases to trimming and J lost 2 bases; unmatched junction nucleotides: 9. Germline V gives CDR1 LGHNA, CDR2 YNFKEQ. CDR3 in DNA: TGTGCCAGCAGCCAACCAACCGGGACTACAGCCTACAATGAGCAGTTCTTC. Translation gives CASSQPTGTTAYNEQFF.

The V call is TRBV27, the J call TRBJ2-7; 8 nucleotides agree with TRBD2. V lost 5 bases, J lost 6 bases, and 9 bases stayed unmatched. This CDR3 region has 14 residues. Germline assignment: CDR1 MNHEY and CDR2 SMNVEV (reference sequence). CDR3 nucleotides: TGTGCCAGCAGTCTACCTGGCGGGGGGCGCGAGCAGTACTTC. It encodes CASSLPGGGREQYF.

This CDR3 is CASSKSRDSVLMPDTQYF. CDR3 nucleotide sequence: TGTGCCAGCAGCAAATCCCGGGACTCGGTTTTGATGCCAGATACGCAGTATTTT. The V gene is TRBV21-1, the J gene TRBJ2-3; the D call TRBD2 from the table was never checked on the DNA. TRBV21-1 has pseudogene status. The CDR3 has 18 residues.

This clonotype was counted many times. This chain links TRBV6-1 with TRBJ1-2; D ambiguous. The length of the CDR3 is 13 residues. With 10 bases removed from V and 3 bases from J, the gap between germline ends came to 15 bases. In germline, CDR1 is MNHNS, CDR2 SASEGT. CDR3 sequence reads: CATFQRADYGYTF. DNA for the CDR3: TGTGCCACCTTTCAACGGGCAGACTATGGCTACACCTTC.

The V and J genes are TRBV27 and TRBJ1-1; 9 bases fit TRBD1. The CDR3 is 16 amino acids. V dropped 5 bases and J dropped 4; count of bases not matched to a gene: 11. Germline loops: CDR1 MNHEY, CDR2 SMNVEV (reference sequence). The CDR3 nucleotides are TGTGCCAGCAGTCCCCGGGACAGGGAACGGGGCACTGAAGCTTTCTTT. As protein: CASSPRDRERGTEAFF.

This sequence joins TRBV5-1 and TRBJ2-7; the D gene is possibly TRBD2 (6 bases). The CDR3 is 18 residues long. Trimming removed 0 bases at V and 2 bases at J, with 21 bases between. In germline, CDR1 is SGHRS, CDR2 YFSETQ. For the CDR3, the DNA is TGCGCCAGCAGCTTGGGACCTCCCGCGGGGACCCCCACCTACGAGCAGTACTTC. Protein sequence: CASSLGPPAGTPTYEQYF.

The V gene is TRBV5-1, the J gene TRBJ2-1, with D perhaps TRBD1 or TRBD2 (5 bases each). Trimming removed 4 bases at V and 10 bases at J, with 12 bases between. Germline V CDR1 and CDR2: SGHRS, YFSETQ. The CDR3 extends over 12 amino acids. CDR3 coding DNA: TGCGCCAGCAGCCAGGGAGCTCTGGAGCAGTTCTTC. Protein: CASSQGALEQFF.

V gene TRBV5-1 combines with J gene TRBJ2-7; 13 bases match TRBD2. V shed 0 bases and J 7 bases; nucleotides not matched to a gene: 10. Germline-derived CDR1 and CDR2 are SGHRS and YFSETQ. The CDR3 sequence is 17 residues long. The CDR3 nucleotides read TGCGCCAGCAGCTTGGGACTAGCGGGGGGCCTCAAGGTGGAGCAGTACTTC. Protein product: CASSLGLAGGLKVEQYF.

The table lists this clonotype with a few counts. The rearrangement links TRBV20-1 to TRBJ2-3, with 9 bases matching TRBD2. CDR1 and CDR2 from the germline V gene are DFQATT and SNEGSKA (reference sequence). V lost 0 bases, J lost 2 bases, and 6 bases stayed unmatched. This CDR3 region has 16 residues. The chain's CDR3 is CSAREGSGGLTDTQYF. In nucleotides, the CDR3 is TGCAGTGCTAGAGAAGGTAGCGGGGGACTCACAGATACGCAGTATTTT.

This clonotype has just a few counts. The chain joins TRBV7-8 to TRBJ1-3, with a weak D call TRBD1 (5 bases). The CDR3 is 17 residues long. CDR1 and CDR2 (germline): SGHVS, FQNEAQ. Trimming removed 6 bases at V and 1 base at J, with 19 bases between. The CDR3 here is CASSLFIAQGSGNTIYF. The CDR3 nucleotides are TGTGCCAGCAGTCTATTTATTGCCCAGGGATCTGGAAACACCATATATTTT.

The chain couples TRBV12-3 or TRBV12-4 to TRBJ2-5; D call uncertain. This CDR3 comprises 13 residues. V was shortened by 5 bases and J by 0 bases, with 7 bases between the two germline ends. CDR3 sequence reads: CASSRRYQETQYF. The CDR3 nucleotides read TGTGCCAGCAGTCGTCGGTACCAAGAGACCCAGTACTTC.

The chain uses TRBV7-9 and TRBJ2-7; TRBD2 matches 8 bases. This CDR3 spans 14 amino acids. CDR1 and CDR2 (germline): SEHNR, FQNEAQ (reference sequence). V gave up 2 bases and J gave up 4 bases; unmatched junction bases: 4. The CDR3 bases are TGTGCCAGCAGCTTAAGCGGGAGTCTGTACGAGCAGTACTTC. Translating gives CASSLSGSLYEQYF.

This clonotype appeared a few times. The CDR3: CASRADGFRNTEAFF. CDR3 nucleotide sequence: TGTGCCAGCAGAGCGGACGGTTTTAGGAACACTGAAGCTTTCTTT. The V call is TRBV6-1, the J call TRBJ1-1; no reliable D call. V was cut by 6 bases and J by 1 base, with 15 bases left in between. The germline gives CDR1 MNHNS, CDR2 SASEGT. This CDR3 spans 15 amino acids.

This clonotype showed up just once. The chain carries TRBV25-1 and TRBJ2-7; D possibly corresponds to TRBD2 (6 bases). The germline gives CDR1 MGHDK, CDR2 SYGVNS. V gave up 7 bases and J gave up 5 bases, with 9 bases separating them. The CDR3 has 11 residues. The CDR3 reads CASKRVDEQYF. CDR3 sequence (DNA): TGTGCCAGCAAGCGGGTGGACGAGCAGTACTTC.

This chain joins TRBV28 and TRBJ1-5, with TRBD1 matching 12 bases. CDR1 is MDHEN and CDR2 is SYDVKM in the germline V gene. This CDR3 has 18 amino acids. The J segment lost 2 bases and the V segment lost 4 bases, leaving 9 bases of the junction unmatched. CDR3: CASSSGQGAGLGNQPQHF. The DNA of the CDR3 is TGTGCCAGCAGTTCGGGACAGGGGGCCGGATTGGGCAATCAGCCCCAGCATTTT.

The chain is built from TRBV6-2 or TRBV6-3 and TRBJ2-2, with 9 bases matching TRBD2. Looked up from germline, CDR1 is MNHEY and CDR2 is SVGEGT. CDR3 size: 16 residues. J gave up 0 bases and V 4 bases, and 3 bases lay outside the gene matches. The CDR3, as DNA: TGTGCCAGCAGTTCTAGCGGGAACGCGAACACCGGGGAGCTGTTTTTT. This gives the protein CASSSSGNANTGELFF.

The chain is built from TRBV4-3 and TRBJ2-7; tentatively, D is TRBD2 (5 bases). The germline V gene has CDR1 LGHNA and CDR2 YSLEER. There are 17 residues in the CDR3. Deletions cut 4 bases from V and 0 bases from J, with 19 bases between. CDR3 region: CASSPYNLGGSSYEQYF. The CDR3 DNA is TGCGCCAGCAGCCCATATAACCTCGGTGGGAGCTCCTACGAGCAGTACTTC.

The chain carries TRBV10-3 and TRBJ1-4; the D gene is possibly TRBD1 (5 bases). The CDR3 length is 15 residues. CDR1 is ENHRY and CDR2 is SYGVKD in the germline V gene. Trimming removed 7 bases from V and 5 bases from J, with 17 bases in between. The CDR3 loop is CAINLDRPLNEKLFF. The CDR3, as DNA: TGTGCCATCAATCTTGACAGACCACTAAATGAAAAACTGTTTTTT.

This clonotype came up a few times. The chain carries TRBV6-5 and TRBJ2-7, with a tentative D call TRBD1 (7 bases). Germline lookup yields CDR1 MNHEY and CDR2 SVGAGI. The CDR3 has 12 amino acids. Between the trimmed V and J ends, which lost 7 bases and 9 bases, there was a span of 16 bases. The CDR3 region has the DNA TGTGCCAGCACCTCCCGACAGGGAGGGCAGTACTTC. This codes for CASTSRQGGQYF.

The chain has TRBV7-9 and TRBJ2-1; D not resolved. V was trimmed by 4 bases and J by 8 bases, leaving 15 bases between them. The CDR3 contains 14 residues. Germline CDR1 reads SEHNR; CDR2 reads FQNEAQ (reference sequence). This CDR3 is CASSSSVYGYEQFF. The CDR3 DNA follows: TGTGCCAGCAGCTCCTCGGTGTATGGATATGAGCAGTTCTTC. Complete variable domain (other parts from reference TRBV7-9 and TRBJ2-1): DTGVSQNPRHKITKRGQNVTFRCDPISEHNRLYWYRQTLGQGPEFLTYFQNEAQLEKSRLLSDRFSAERPKGSFSTLEIQRTEQGDSAMYLCASSSSVYGYEQFFGPGTRLTVL.

This clonotype has only a few counts. The chain links TRBV14 to TRBJ1-2; 7 bases fit TRBD1. CDR1 is SGHDN and CDR2 is FVKESK in the germline V gene. CDR3 length equals 13 residues. The junction had 4 bases not matched to a gene; V was cut back by 5 bases and J by 4 bases. CDR3 coding DNA: TGTGCCAGCAGCGCAGACAGGGCCTATGGCTACACCTTC. Amino acids: CASSADRAYGYTF.

This clonotype was detected a few times. The rearrangement uses TRBV6-5 and TRBJ2-1, with unresolved D. Germline V CDR1 and CDR2: MNHEY, SVGAGI. Between the trimmed V and J ends, which lost 0 bases and 6 bases, there was a span of 6 bases. CDR3 length: 13 amino acids. CDR3 residues: CASSYSGVNEQFF. CDR3 bases: TGTGCCAGCAGTTACTCAGGCGTCAATGAGCAGTTCTTC.

The sample holds a few counts of this clonotype. The rearrangement joins TRBV9 to TRBJ1-1; D is unresolved. The CDR3 has 14 residues. Germline CDR1 SGDLS, CDR2 YYNGEE. V was cut by 0 bases and J by 2 bases, with 8 bases left in between. The CDR3 region has the DNA TGTGCCAGCAGCGTAGACCCCTTTAACACTGAAGCTTTCTTT. As protein: CASSVDPFNTEAFF.

The table lists this clonotype with a few counts. This chain uses TRBV7-2 with TRBJ2-2; D is undetermined. V was pared by 4 bases and J by 1 base, with 7 bases between. This CDR3 is 14 amino acids long. Germline V gene lookup returns CDR1 SGHTA and CDR2 FQGNSA. The CDR3: CASSYDVNTGELFF. The DNA for the CDR3 is TGTGCCAGCAGCTATGACGTGAACACCGGGGAGCTGTTTTTT.

This chain links TRBV2 with TRBJ1-1; D is unclear. The germline V and J ends were trimmed by 0 bases and 1 base, with 6 bases remaining between them. The CDR3 spans 14 residues. The V gene's germline CDR1 is SNHLY and CDR2 FYNNEI. The CDR3 protein is CASSEAQRNTEAFF. The DNA of the CDR3 is TGTGCCAGCAGTGAAGCCCAGAGGAACACTGAAGCTTTCTTT. Drawing the rest from reference TRBV2 and TRBJ1-1, the complete variable domain is EPEVTQTPSHQVTQMGQEVILRCVPISNHLYFYWYRQILGQKVEFLVSFYNNEISEKSEIFDDQFSVERPDGSNFTLKIRSTKLEDSAMYFCASSEAQRNTEAFFGQGTRLTVV.

This clonotype has more than one count but fewer than ten. V and J are TRBV12-3 or TRBV12-4 and TRBJ2-3; maybe TRBD2 (7 bases). This CDR3 has 16 amino acids. V lost 6 bases and J lost 1, with 17 bases in between. The CDR3 nucleotides are TGTGCCAGCAGCTCATCCGGGGGGCCTGGCACAGATACGCAGTATTTT. It translates to CASSSSGGPGTDTQYF.

The chain couples TRBV7-8 to TRBJ1-1; D not resolved. The CDR3 runs to 13 residues. Germline values: CDR1 SGHVS, CDR2 FQNEAQ. V was pared by 5 bases and J by 6 bases, with 13 bases between. CDR3 DNA: TGTGCCAGCAGCGTTGTTCCAGAAGCTGAAGCTTTCTTT. Translating it yields CASSVVPEAEAFF.

This clonotype has only a few counts. The chain carries TRBV12-3 or TRBV12-4 and TRBJ2-1; 10 nucleotides line up with TRBD2. This CDR3 contains 16 residues. The trim removed 4 bases at V and 2 bases at J, leaving 5 bases unmatched. The CDR3: CASSSPLAGTYNEQFF. DNA for the CDR3: TGTGCCAGCAGTTCCCCACTAGCGGGGACCTACAATGAGCAGTTCTTC.

This clonotype was seen only a few times. The chain links TRBV5-1 to TRBJ1-1, with D hard to call. The CDR3 is 12 amino acids. Germline-derived CDR1 and CDR2 are SGHRS and YFSETQ. The V end was cut by 2 bases, the J end by 7 bases, with 9 bases between. In DNA form, the CDR3 reads TGCGCCAGCAGCTTAGGACGGAATGAAGCTTTCTTT. Translating gives CASSLGRNEAFF.

This clonotype has just a few counts. The chain employs TRBV20-1 and TRBJ2-1, with no clear D. Trimming removed 0 bases from V and 4 bases from J, with 16 bases in between. This CDR3 region has 16 residues. The germline V gene has CDR1 DFQATT and CDR2 SNEGSKA (reference sequence). CDR3: CSARDLRFLGYNEQFF. In DNA, the CDR3 is TGCAGTGCTAGAGATCTGAGGTTTTTAGGGTACAATGAGCAGTTCTTC.

This clonotype was detected only a few times. The chain couples TRBV4-2 to TRBJ1-5; TRBD1 is a possible D gene (6 bases). CDR1 and CDR2 from the germline V gene are LGHNA and YNFKEQ. CDR3 size: 14 residues. Trimming removed 3 bases at V and 4 bases at J, with 10 bases between. The CDR3 is CASSHKQGNQPQHF. The CDR3, as DNA: TGTGCCAGCAGCCACAAACAGGGTAATCAGCCCCAGCATTTT.